This entry is about one TCR beta chain. No antigen is known for it. This sample was included in a study of T cell responses to AZD1222 COVID-19 vaccine. Study-wide results and caveats: The donors showed a predominance of white British ancestry and of females, with possible underestimation of clonal diversity. Repertoire sampling was restricted to post-peak T cell response timepoints. Distributed over spike, vaccine-associated CD4 TCRs predominated at 160-218 and 743-854. Spike-specific TCR depth and breadth grew after two AZD1222 doses.

V was pared by 3 bases and J by 3 bases, with 7 bases of the junction left unmatched. Germline CDR1 reads GTSNPN; CDR2 reads SVGIG (reference sequence). The CDR3 extends over 14 amino acids. The table came from immunoSEQ multiplex PCR; TCRdb's copy has only in-frame clones and leaves some out. This table has 150,000 or so clones, over 75% appearing once. The receptor comes from an adult in good health. The sample in question was peripheral blood, obtained on day 0 of AZD1222 vaccination. The V and J genes are TRBV30 and TRBJ1-1; the match to TRBD1 covers 7 bases. CDR3 sequence (DNA): TGTGCCTGGAGCAAAGGACAGGTCGACACTGAAGCTTTCTTT. Translating it yields CAWSKGQVDTEAFF.